This record concerns one T cell receptor (beta chain) sequence. No antigen is known for it. It was CD45RO-negative cells, positively selected for CCR7, that made up naive CD8 cells, with terminally differentiated effector memory CD45RA+ cells excluded. This specimen comes from a study of shared clonotypes between healthy human individuals. Across the whole study: The composition of the donors was a couple of women and three men aged 18 to 49.

Study observations and caveats: Clonotype sharing across a handful of donors was observed for roughly 5% of naive CD4 clonotypes. Exclusively blood specimens were collected; tissue repertoires likely differ.

An even split of each subset's genomic DNA across several immunoSEQ plates was performed. Assay: immunoSEQ multiplex PCR; the TCRdb copy retains only in-frame clones and omits some. Of about 1,800,000 clones detected, about 95% appear once; the ten largest clones hold 0.95% to 1.5%. In germline, CDR1 is SGHRS, CDR2 YFSETQ. Trimming cost V 3 bases and J 4 bases, with 8 bases left between them. The CDR3 is 14 amino acids. Sequencing was done on a sample of naive CD8+ T cells sorted from blood. V usage is TRBV5-1 and J usage is TRBJ1-6, with D tentatively TRBD1 (6 bases). This receptor was obtained from a man between 18 and 29 years old in good health. The CDR3 protein is CASSSTGYNSPLHF. As DNA, the CDR3 is TGCGCCAGCAGCTCGACAGGTTATAATTCACCCCTCCACTTT.